The 3 T cell receptor beta chains in this list originate from one sample, sequenced in a study of early T cells in non-severe SARS-CoV-2 infection. MiXCR, run by TCRdb on the 5' RACE reads, gives a single entry per CDR3 protein. The table has around 50,000 distinct CDR3 sequences, 10% to 15% seen once; the top ten hold 8.5% to 10%. Sequencing input: whole blood. Receptors were obtained from an adult who was a healthcare worker with PCR-confirmed SARS-CoV-2 infection or an uninfected control (not recorded which).

At least ten counts were recorded for this clonotype. The V call is TRBV20-1, the J call TRBJ1-5; D uncertain. The CDR3 runs to 12 residues. V dropped 0 bases and J dropped 4 bases, with 4 bases sitting between them. CDR1 and CDR2 (germline): DFQATT, SNEGSKA (reference sequence). CDR3 nucleotides: TGCAGTGCTAGAGATGGTAATCAGCCCCAGCATTTT. It encodes CSARDGNQPQHF.

This chain links TRBV12-3 or TRBV12-4 with TRBJ1-5, with 7 bases aligning to TRBD1. With 3 bases clipped from V and 0 bases from J, the junction kept 5 bases outside the gene matches. The CDR3 is made up of 16 amino acids. The CDR3 protein is CASSLVGQNSNQPQHF. CDR3 DNA sequence: TGTGCCAGCAGTTTGGTGGGACAGAATAGCAATCAGCCCCAGCATTTT.

The J gene is TRBJ1-5, the V gene TRBV7-9; D gene uncertain. Germline CDR1 and CDR2: SEHNR and FQNEAQ (reference sequence). V lost 1 base and J 0 bases, leaving 10 bases between the germline ends. The CDR3 is 16 residues long. CDR3 nucleotides: TGTGCCAGCAGCTTAGTTGCGGGAGATAGCAATCAGCCCCAGCATTTT. Translating gives CASSLVAGDSNQPQHF.